A single sample gave rise to the 29 T cell receptor beta chains below, sequenced in a study of human T cells and chemical hapten exposure. TCRdb analysed the RACE reads with MiXCR anew, one entry per CDR3 protein. This table holds fewer than 95,000 distinct CDR3 sequences, approximately 9.9% found once. The time point is: patch test 2, 6 weeks after DPC sensitization. Treatment noted: therapeutic diphenylcyclopropenone sensitization with weekly scalp DPC. The sequencing here drew on whole blood, taken in connection with sensitization to the hapten diphenylcyclopropenone (DPC). The receptors were gathered from a man in his forties with alopecia areata. Some clones in this sample may be carry-over from other donors' samples.

The chain combines TRBV4-3 with TRBJ2-4; tentative D call: TRBD1 (5 bases). This CDR3 comprises 14 residues. Deletions cut 0 bases from V and 9 bases from J, with 12 bases between. CDR1 and CDR2 (germline): LGHNA, YSLEER. The CDR3 region is CASSQDRALGIQYF. Written as DNA, the CDR3 is TGCGCCAGCAGCCAAGACAGGGCCCTTGGCATTCAGTACTTC.

This clonotype was found a few times. J is TRBJ2-3 and V is TRBV9; 12 bases map to TRBD1. CDR1 is SGDLS and CDR2 is YYNGEE in the germline V gene. The V and J ends lost 2 bases and 3 bases, in that order; junction bases with no gene match: 4. The CDR3 sequence is 16 residues long. The CDR3 DNA is TGTGCCAGCAGCGTGGGACAGGGGGCCGGAACAGATACGCAGTATTTT. Its protein is CASSVGQGAGTDTQYF.

The chain carries TRBV20-1 and TRBJ2-5; perhaps TRBD2 as D (6 bases). CDR1 is DFQATT and CDR2 is SNEGSKA in the germline V gene (reference sequence). The CDR3 consists of 14 residues. V was pared by 3 bases and J by 1 base, with 12 bases between. CDR3 loop: CSASGGESQETQYF. Here the CDR3 DNA reads TGCAGTGCTAGCGGCGGGGAGTCCCAAGAGACCCAGTACTTC.

This chain joins TRBV20-1 and TRBJ2-3; D call uncertain. The CDR3 is 13 amino acids. CDR1 and CDR2 from the germline V gene are DFQATT and SNEGSKA (reference sequence). The V end lost 3 bases, the J end lost 6 bases, and 13 bases lay between the germline ends. This chain's CDR3 is CSARARVVDTQYF. CDR3 coding DNA: TGCAGTGCTAGGGCCCGGGTAGTGGATACGCAGTATTTT.

This clonotype was seen repeatedly, ten times or more. The chain employs TRBV28 and TRBJ1-5; D may be TRBD1 (5 bases). The V gene's germline CDR1 is MDHEN and CDR2 SYDVKM. This CDR3 contains 14 residues. Trimming removed 7 bases from V and 0 bases from J, with 10 bases in between. The CDR3 loop reads CASTGGNSNQPQHF. The CDR3 region has the DNA TGTGCCAGCACCGGGGGGAATAGCAATCAGCCCCAGCATTTT.

V and J are TRBV28 and TRBJ2-4; 11 bases are shared with TRBD1. Germline CDR1 reads MDHEN; CDR2 reads SYDVKM. This CDR3 contains 21 residues. Germline trimming cut 6 bases from V and 3 bases from J; bases unmatched to any gene: 22. This CDR3 reads CASSLPYRTGGLLGGKNIQYF. The CDR3 region has the DNA TGTGCCAGCAGCCTACCCTACCGGACAGGGGGCCTGTTAGGGGGCAAAAACATTCAGTACTTC. The whole variable domain, filled in from reference TRBV28 and TRBJ2-4, reads DVKVTQSSRYLVKRTGEKVFLECVQDMDHENMFWYRQDPGLGLRLIYFSYDVKMKEKGDIPEGYSVSREKKERFSLILESASTNQTSMYLCASSLPYRTGGLLGGKNIQYFGAGTRLSVL.

A word on this clonotype: The germline gene is not matched at one end of the junction; a read error may be the cause. The chain employs TRBV6-1 and TRBJ2-1, with a possible D match to TRBD2 (7 bases). Germline loops: CDR1 MNHNS, CDR2 SASEGT. This CDR3 has 16 amino acids. The CDR3 spells CARSGSGAGAHNEQFF. The CDR3 coding sequence is TGTGCCAGAAGTGGAAGCGGCGCGGGGGCCCACAATGAGCAGTTCTTC.

The chain employs TRBV24-1 and TRBJ1-5; D gene ambiguous. Germline V gene sequence: CDR1 KGHDR, CDR2 SFDVKD. This CDR3 region has 14 residues. V lost 3 bases to trimming and J lost 8 bases, with 13 bases between them. The CDR3 spells CATSDPIGTEPQHF. In nucleotides, the CDR3 is TGTGCCACCAGTGATCCTATTGGTACAGAGCCCCAGCATTTT.

This clonotype was seen once. V and J are TRBV27 and TRBJ1-6, with no clear D. The CDR3 is 14 amino acids. Germline lookup yields CDR1 MNHEY and CDR2 SMNVEV (reference sequence). Trimming pared 3 bases from V and 6 bases from J, leaving 9 bases between. For the CDR3, the DNA is TGTGCCAGCAGTTTCGGCTCGGTTAATTCACCCCTCCACTTT. It is translated as CASSFGSVNSPLHF.

The chain joins TRBV24-1 to TRBJ2-1, with a possible D match to TRBD2 (5 bases). This CDR3 contains 15 residues. CDR1 and CDR2 from the germline V gene are KGHDR and SFDVKD. V was shortened by 0 bases and J by 8 bases, with 13 bases between the two germline ends. The CDR3 bases are TGTGCCACCAGTGATTTGCAAGGGAACGGGGATGAGCAGTTCTTC. Amino acid sequence: CATSDLQGNGDEQFF.

CDR3 sequence: CASSSRGSANYNEQFF. The CDR3 coding sequence is TGTGCCAGCAGCTCTCGCGGGAGCGCGAATTACAATGAGCAGTTCTTC. The chain carries TRBV7-2 and TRBJ2-1, with 7 positions matching TRBD2. J gave up 4 bases and V 4 bases, and 10 bases lay outside the gene matches. Germline CDR1 reads SGHTA; CDR2 reads FQGNSA. The CDR3 contains 16 residues.

The sample holds many counts of this clonotype. The chain recombines TRBV12-3 or TRBV12-4 with TRBJ1-3, with 9 bases that match TRBD1. V was pared by 5 bases and J by 2 bases, with 4 bases of the junction left unmatched. This CDR3 spans 15 amino acids. The CDR3 DNA reads TGTGCCAGCAGTGTGGACAGGGGAGCTGGAAACACCATATATTTT. This codes for CASSVDRGAGNTIYF.

This clonotype has ten or more counts. This chain joins TRBV7-2 and TRBJ1-6; D not resolved. The germline V and J ends were trimmed by 5 bases and 8 bases, with 10 bases remaining between them. Germline values: CDR1 SGHTA, CDR2 FQGNSA. The CDR3 has 13 amino acids. In nucleotides, the CDR3 is TGTGCCAGCAGCCTCGGCCAGTATTCACCCCTCCACTTT. This sequence encodes CASSLGQYSPLHF.

At least ten counts were recorded for this clonotype. The rearrangement joins TRBV3-1 to TRBJ1-5; TRBD1 matches at 10 bases. Germline assignment: CDR1 LGHDT and CDR2 YNNKEL (reference sequence). The CDR3 sequence is 15 residues long. V trimming: 6 bases; J trimming: 5 bases; junction bases outside the gene matches: 7. In DNA, the CDR3 is TGTGCCAGCAGTCAGGACAGGGGGTCCCATCAGCCCCAGCATTTT. Translation gives CASSQDRGSHQPQHF.

This clonotype was found many times. The chain carries TRBV29-1 and TRBJ2-4; weak D call: TRBD1 (5 bases). The V end was cut by 4 bases, the J end by 8 bases, with 15 bases between. The CDR3 consists of 13 residues. Looked up from germline, CDR1 is SQVTM and CDR2 is ANQGSEA. CDR3 sequence (DNA): TGCAGCGTTGGGGCCAGGGCAGGTGACATTCAGTACTTC. Translating gives CSVGARAGDIQYF.

The chain joins TRBV19 to TRBJ1-1, with D tentatively TRBD1 (5 bases). Germline V gene data show CDR1 as LNHDA and CDR2 as SQIVND (reference sequence). The CDR3 contains 12 residues. V shed 3 bases and J shed 6 bases, with 8 bases lying between them. The CDR3 bases are TGTGCCAGTAGTATTGGGGGATCTGAAGCTTTCTTT. It is translated as CASSIGGSEAFF.

The rearrangement joins TRBV7-8 to TRBJ2-1; D gene unclear. The CDR3 extends over 15 amino acids. Trimming removed 5 bases at V and 3 bases at J, with 14 bases between. Germline V gives CDR1 SGHVS, CDR2 FQNEAQ. The CDR3 loop is CASSPTPGDYNEQFF. CDR3 coding DNA: TGTGCCAGCAGCCCTACGCCCGGAGACTACAATGAGCAGTTCTTC.

A few counts support this clonotype. The chain joins TRBV3-1 to TRBJ2-1, with D uncertain. CDR1 is LGHDT, CDR2 YNNKEL, per germline (reference sequence). The CDR3 is 11 amino acids. V was pared by 3 bases and J by 9 bases, with 6 bases between. Here the CDR3 DNA reads TGTGCCAGCAGCCAGGTTAGTGAGCAGTTCTTC. Amino acid sequence: CASSQVSEQFF.

V is TRBV29-1 and J is TRBJ2-3; D is ambiguous. Germline loops: CDR1 SQVTM, CDR2 ANQGSEA. V dropped 0 bases and J dropped 8 bases, with 0 bases sitting between them. The CDR3 loop spans 9 amino acids. DNA for the CDR3: TGCAGCGTTGAAGATACGCAGTATTTT. Translation: CSVEDTQYF.

In this sample, this clonotype turned up a few times. The chain links TRBV28 to TRBJ2-7; 10 bases match TRBD1. The CDR3 is 13 residues long. The trim removed 5 bases at V and 12 bases at J, leaving 10 bases unmatched. Germline V gene data show CDR1 as MDHEN and CDR2 as SYDVKM. CDR3 in amino acids: CASSPGTGVRGYF. In DNA, the CDR3 is TGTGCCAGCAGTCCTGGGACAGGGGTCAGGGGGTACTTC.

This chain joins TRBV29-1 and TRBJ2-3; 9 nucleotides match TRBD2. Germline trimming cut 4 bases from V and 6 bases from J; bases unmatched to any gene: 11. The CDR3 sequence is 15 residues long. Germline V CDR1 and CDR2: SQVTM, ANQGSEA. The CDR3 nucleotides are TGCAGCGTTGCGACGGGTAGCGGGAGAGGGGATACGCAGTATTTT. Amino acids: CSVATGSGRGDTQYF.

Worth noting for this clonotype: One junction end disagrees with the germline gene, perhaps due to a read error. The chain joins TRBV7-7 to TRBJ2-5; D call uncertain. CDR1 is SSHAT, CDR2 FNYEAQ, per germline (reference sequence). This CDR3 has 13 residues. The CDR3 DNA reads as TGTGCTAGCAGCTCCGATTTGGGCGAGACCCAGTACTTC. Translated: CASSSDLGETQYF.

The chain couples TRBV6-5 to TRBJ2-3; D gene ambiguous. Germline V gene lookup returns CDR1 MNHEY and CDR2 SVGAGI. This CDR3 has 14 residues. The V and J ends lost 5 bases and 6 bases respectively, with 15 bases between them. DNA for the CDR3: TGTGCCAGCAGTCTATCGACTCCGCCCGATACGCAGTATTTT. Its translation is CASSLSTPPDTQYF.

CDR3 bases: TGTGCCAGCAGACCCATCGGCAAGGCCACTGAAGCTTTCTTT. It specifies CASRPIGKATEAFF. The chain couples TRBV6-1 to TRBJ1-1; D gene unclear. This CDR3 has 14 residues. Deletions cut 6 bases from V and 4 bases from J, with 15 bases between. CDR1 and CDR2 from the germline V gene are MNHNS and SASEGT.

The chain's CDR3 is CSVEGMRLANNEQFF. The CDR3 DNA reads as TGCAGCGTTGAGGGGATGAGACTAGCTAACAATGAGCAGTTCTTC. This chain joins TRBV29-1 and TRBJ2-1, with TRBD2 matching 7 bases. Losses at the gene ends were 3 bases for V and 5 bases for J; bases not matched to a gene: 10. CDR1 is SQVTM, CDR2 ANQGSEA, per germline. The CDR3 has 15 residues.

This clonotype has more than one count but fewer than ten. The chain recombines TRBV7-3 with TRBJ2-3; either TRBD1 or TRBD2 may fit D (5 bases each). Trimming cost V 5 bases and J 6 bases, with 18 bases left between them. CDR1 SGHTA and CDR2 FQGTGA come from the germline V gene. The CDR3 covers 15 residues. CDR3 bases: TGTGCCAGCAGCAGACAACCGGGACCCGGGGATACGCAGTATTTT. Its protein is CASSRQPGPGDTQYF.

This clonotype was picked up a small number of times. J is TRBJ1-1 and V is TRBV29-1; D call uncertain. Deletions cut 4 bases from V and 2 bases from J, with 5 bases between. The CDR3 sequence is 11 residues long. Germline assignment: CDR1 SQVTM and CDR2 ANQGSEA. Here the CDR3 DNA reads TGCAGCGTTGTCCAAAACACTGAAGCTTTCTTT. It translates to CSVVQNTEAFF.

The sample holds many counts of this clonotype. The rearrangement joins TRBV20-1 to TRBJ2-7; 10 bases agree with TRBD1. The CDR3 spans 14 residues. In germline, CDR1 is DFQATT, CDR2 SNEGSKA (reference sequence). The trim removed 2 bases at V and 4 bases at J, leaving 5 bases unmatched. CDR3 nucleotide sequence: TGCAGTGCTAGAATGGGACAGGGGTTGTACGAGCAGTACTTC. Protein: CSARMGQGLYEQYF.

This clonotype was seen a few times. The chain has TRBV5-6 and TRBJ2-1, with 10 positions matching TRBD1. The CDR3 length is 15 residues. V lost 1 base, J lost 7 bases, and 5 bases stayed unmatched. Per the germline V gene, CDR1 is SGHDT and CDR2 is YYEEEE. CDR3 region: CASSLFRTGGNEQFF. The CDR3 DNA follows: TGTGCCAGCAGCTTGTTCCGGACAGGGGGTAATGAGCAGTTCTTC.